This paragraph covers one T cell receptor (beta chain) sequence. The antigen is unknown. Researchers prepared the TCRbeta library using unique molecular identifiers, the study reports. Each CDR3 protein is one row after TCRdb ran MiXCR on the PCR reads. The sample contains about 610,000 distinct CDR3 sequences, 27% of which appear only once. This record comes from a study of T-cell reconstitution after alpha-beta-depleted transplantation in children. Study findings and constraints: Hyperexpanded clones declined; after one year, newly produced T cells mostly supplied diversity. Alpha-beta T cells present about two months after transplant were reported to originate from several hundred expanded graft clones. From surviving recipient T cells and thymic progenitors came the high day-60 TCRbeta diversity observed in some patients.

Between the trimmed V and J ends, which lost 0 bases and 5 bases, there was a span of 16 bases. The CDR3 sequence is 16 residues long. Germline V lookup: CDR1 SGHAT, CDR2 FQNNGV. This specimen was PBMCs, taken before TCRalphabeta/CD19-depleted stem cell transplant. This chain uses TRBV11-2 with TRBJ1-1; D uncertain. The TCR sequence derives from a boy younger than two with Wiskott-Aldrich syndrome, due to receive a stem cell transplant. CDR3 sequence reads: CASSLEGTTKRTEAFF. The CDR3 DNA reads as TGTGCCAGCAGCTTAGAGGGCACCACCAAGCGGACTGAAGCTTTCTTT.